This T cell receptor (beta chain) appears in the sequencing data of a study of cytomegalovirus exposure and HLA in healthy donors. Study as a whole: Caucasian-associated ancestry cluster membership applied to around 80% of around 400 genotyped donors.

General study points: Upon later analysis, HLA-associated TCR beta chains proved more clonally expanded than other, equally common chains. Later work associated fewer than 20,000 TCR beta sequences with HLA alleles at 0.05 false discovery rate.

From germline, CDR1 is SGHTA and CDR2 FQGTGA. The CDR3 spans 15 residues. V lost 1 base and J lost 3; bases outside the gene matches: 6. About this clone: Its specificity is unknown.

Primers for the PCR totalled 60 Vbeta and 13 Jbeta. Authors' processing steps: Later, tens of millions of unique TCR beta chains were counted in an analysis, and about 12 million of them were shared. Clones were sequenced by immunoSEQ multiplex PCR, and TCRdb holds only the in-frame ones, with some missing. Clone size and the V and J calls come from that table; the DNA yielded D and trimming. The sample has over 150,000 clones; around 77% are singletons. The sample comprised PBMCs. The sequence derives from a woman aged 50 to 60 in good health and CMV-seropositive. This chain joins TRBV7-3 and TRBJ2-7; 7 nucleotides line up with TRBD2. The CDR3 nucleotides read TGTGCCAGCAGCTTAAGTGGCGGGAGTTACTACGAGCAGTACTTC. Encoded protein: CASSLSGGSYYEQYF.